The 30 T cell receptor beta chains given below trace back to one sample, sequenced in a study of human T cells and chemical hapten exposure. TCRdb re-analysed the RACE reads in MiXCR, keeping a single row per CDR3 protein. The sample has around 57,000 distinct CDR3 sequences, roughly 9.6% seen once. Time point defined: patch test 1, 2 weeks after DPC sensitization. As for treatment: therapeutic diphenylcyclopropenone sensitization with weekly scalp DPC. Extraction yielded total RNA from whole blood (unfractionated). Specimen: whole blood, collected in connection with sensitization to the hapten diphenylcyclopropenone (DPC). These receptor sequences come from a woman in her forties with alopecia areata. Some clones in this sample may be carry-over from other donors' samples.

This clonotype came up a few times. The chain links TRBV4-1 to TRBJ1-5, with 8 bases fitting TRBD1. From germline, CDR1 is MGHRA and CDR2 YSYEKL. The V gene end was trimmed by 5 bases and the J gene end by 4 bases; junction bases not matched to a gene: 4. The CDR3 is 14 residues long. The CDR3 nucleotides are TGCGCCAGCAGCTACAGGGGGGGGAATCAGCCCCAGCATTTT. Translated: CASSYRGGNQPQHF.

The table lists this clonotype with many counts. The chain carries TRBV18 and TRBJ1-1, with 7 bases fitting TRBD1. The CDR3 runs 14 residues. Trimming took 3 bases from V and 2 from J; bases not matched to a gene: 3. CDR1 and CDR2 (germline): KGHSH, LQKENI. CDR3 in DNA: TGTGCCAGCTCACCCCGGGACAGCAACACTGAAGCTTTCTTT. Its protein is CASSPRDSNTEAFF. Variable domain in full (rest from reference TRBV18 and TRBJ1-1): NAGVMQNPRHLVRRRGQEARLRCSPMKGHSHVYWYRQLPEEGLKFMVYLQKENIIDESGMPKERFSAEFPKEGPSILRIQQVVRGDSAAYFCASSPRDSNTEAFFGQGTRLTVV.

This clonotype has only a few counts. The chain employs TRBV28 and TRBJ1-2; TRBD1 might be the D (6 bases). V was cut by 6 bases and J by 4 bases, with 12 bases left in between. Germline loops: CDR1 MDHEN, CDR2 SYDVKM. This CDR3 has 13 residues. CDR3 bases: TGTGCCAGCAGGTTCCAGGGGTTCTATGGCTACACCTTC. Translation: CASRFQGFYGYTF.

The genes are TRBV7-2 and TRBJ2-3; the D is unclear. The CDR3 runs 14 residues. Trimming took 6 bases from V and 0 from J, leaving 10 bases between them. CDR1 is SGHTA and CDR2 is FQGNSA in the germline V gene. CDR3 nucleotides: TGTGCCAGCAGTTTCCAGTCCAGCACAGATACGCAGTATTTT. Its protein is CASSFQSSTDTQYF. Variable domain in full (rest from reference TRBV7-2 and TRBJ2-3): GAGVSQSPSNKVTEKGKDVELRCDPISGHTALYWYRQSLGQGLEFLIYFQGNSAPDKSGLPSDRFSAERTGGSVSTLTIQRTQQEDSAVYLCASSFQSSTDTQYFGPGTRLTVL.

This clonotype showed up many times. The rearrangement uses TRBV29-1 and TRBJ1-1; TRBD1 is a possible D gene (5 bases). The CDR3 consists of 14 residues. Trimming took 5 bases from V and 0 from J, leaving 13 bases between them. Looked up from germline, CDR1 is SQVTM and CDR2 is ANQGSEA. CDR3 coding DNA: TGCAGCGTTCGCCCCCGGGGGATGAACACTGAAGCTTTCTTT. Encoded protein: CSVRPRGMNTEAFF.

The chain couples TRBV30 to TRBJ2-7; D may be TRBD2 (6 bases). Per germline, CDR1 GTSNPN and CDR2 SVGIG (reference sequence). Trimming removed 4 bases at V and 3 bases at J, with 16 bases between. The CDR3 length is 14 residues. This CDR3 is CAWTRGILHYEQYF. In nucleotides, the CDR3 is TGTGCCTGGACGCGCGGGATTCTCCACTACGAGCAGTACTTC.

The sample holds a few counts of this clonotype. The rearrangement links TRBV28 to TRBJ2-1, with 10 bases matching TRBD2. This CDR3 has 15 residues. From germline, CDR1 is MDHEN and CDR2 SYDVKM. V lost 8 bases to trimming and J lost 7 bases; unmatched junction nucleotides: 11. The CDR3 protein is CASQTSGGAGNEQFF. CDR3 DNA: TGTGCCAGCCAAACAAGCGGGGGGGCTGGGAATGAGCAGTTCTTC.

The V call is TRBV28, the J call TRBJ2-3; D call uncertain. CDR1 is MDHEN and CDR2 is SYDVKM in the germline V gene. The CDR3 spans 11 residues. V was clipped by 8 bases and J by 4 bases, with 7 bases between them. The DNA of the CDR3 is TGTGCCAGCGGAAGGTCAGATACGCAGTATTTT. Translation gives CASGRSDTQYF.

This clonotype was seen only a few times. V gene TRBV7-9 combines with J gene TRBJ2-6; D not resolved. This CDR3 spans 16 amino acids. CDR1 SEHNR and CDR2 FQNEAQ come from the germline V gene (reference sequence). Trimming stripped 6 bases from V and 2 bases from J, with 14 bases between. The CDR3 coding sequence is TGTGCCAGCAGTCTCGGATCCTACCCTGGGGCCAACGTCCTGACTTTC. This translates into CASSLGSYPGANVLTF.

This clonotype was observed a handful of times. The chain combines TRBV29-1 with TRBJ1-2, with a tentative D call TRBD1 (6 bases). CDR3 size: 11 residues. The V and J ends lost 4 bases and 5 bases respectively, with 8 bases between them. Germline V lookup: CDR1 SQVTM, CDR2 ANQGSEA. The CDR3 spells CSVVGTYGYTF. CDR3 nucleotides: TGCAGCGTTGTAGGGACATATGGCTACACCTTC. Variable domain in full (rest from reference TRBV29-1 and TRBJ1-2): SAVISQKPSRDICQRGTSLTIQCQVDSQVTMMFWYRQQPGQSLTLIATANQGSEATYESGFVIDKFPISRPNLTFSTLTVSNMSPEDSSIYLCSVVGTYGYTFGSGTRLTVV.

In this sample, this clonotype turned up many times. The chain couples TRBV7-3 to TRBJ1-1; D is ambiguous. The length of the CDR3 is 13 residues. Germline assignment: CDR1 SGHTA and CDR2 FQGTGA. V was trimmed by 5 bases and J by 1 base, leaving 8 bases between them. The CDR3: CASSPTGNTEAFF. Here the CDR3 DNA reads TGTGCCAGCAGCCCCACGGGGAACACTGAAGCTTTCTTT. Using reference TRBV7-3 and TRBJ1-1 for the parts outside the CDR3, the full variable domain is GAGVSQTPSNKVTEKGKYVELRCDPISGHTALYWYRQSLGQGPEFLIYFQGTGAADDSGLPNDRFFAVRPEGSVSTLKIQRTERGDSAVYLCASSPTGNTEAFFGQGTRLTVV.

This clonotype appeared a few times. The V call is TRBV6-5, the J call TRBJ1-4; the D is unclear. The V and J ends lost 6 bases and 7 bases respectively, with 18 bases between them. The germline gives CDR1 MNHEY, CDR2 SVGAGI. The CDR3 loop spans 15 amino acids. The CDR3 spells CASSSQGGGGEKLFF. Written as DNA, the CDR3 is TGTGCCAGCAGCTCACAAGGAGGAGGCGGTGAAAAACTGTTTTTT.

This clonotype turned up a few times. This chain connects TRBV7-2 to TRBJ1-4; TRBD1 might be the D (5 bases). V dropped 5 bases and J dropped 12 bases, with 19 bases sitting between them. This CDR3 has 14 residues. Germline V gene sequence: CDR1 SGHTA, CDR2 FQGNSA. As DNA, the CDR3 is TGTGCCAGCAGCCGTTCCGGGACCCCAAGGGAACTGTTTTTT. Protein sequence: CASSRSGTPRELFF.

This clonotype was found a few times. This chain uses TRBV11-2 with TRBJ2-3; D uncertain. The ends were cut back, 2 bases at V and 4 bases at J, with 10 bases in the middle. The CDR3 length is 14 residues. CDR1 and CDR2 (germline): SGHAT, FQNNGV. The CDR3 DNA reads as TGTGCCAGCAGCTTATTAAGCCCCGCAGATACGCAGTATTTT. This codes for CASSLLSPADTQYF. The full variable domain, its missing parts supplied by reference TRBV11-2 and TRBJ2-3, is EAGVAQSPRYKIIEKRQSVAFWCNPISGHATLYWYQQILGQGPKLLIQFQNNGVVDDSQLPKDRFSAERLKGVDSTLKIQPAKLEDSAVYLCASSLLSPADTQYFGPGTRLTVL.

This rearrangement joins TRBV28 to TRBJ2-7; D unclear. The V gene lost 6 bases and the J gene lost 2 bases, with 8 bases spanning the gap. The germline CDR1 and CDR2 sequences are MDHEN and SYDVKM. This CDR3 is built from 12 residues. The CDR3 spells CASSAETYEQYF. DNA of the CDR3: TGTGCCAGCAGCGCCGAAACCTACGAGCAGTACTTC. Full variable domain (outside the CDR3, taken from reference TRBV28 and TRBJ2-7): DVKVTQSSRYLVKRTGEKVFLECVQDMDHENMFWYRQDPGLGLRLIYFSYDVKMKEKGDIPEGYSVSREKKERFSLILESASTNQTSMYLCASSAETYEQYFGPGTRLTVT.

This clonotype showed up many times. The chain carries TRBV2 and TRBJ1-1; 7 nucleotides align to TRBD1. Germline V gives CDR1 SNHLY, CDR2 FYNNEI. CDR3 length: 13 amino acids. Unmatched junction bases numbered 5, after V lost 10 bases and J lost 0 bases. Here the CDR3 reads CANAGQLNTEAFF. The CDR3, as DNA: TGTGCCAACGCGGGACAGCTGAACACTGAAGCTTTCTTT.

The V gene is TRBV23-1, the J gene TRBJ2-5; D is possibly TRBD2 (6 bases). TRBV23-1 falls under the ORF class, with uncertain function. The CDR3 contains 14 residues. Trimming took 0 bases from V and 7 from J, leaving 12 bases between them. In DNA form, the CDR3 reads TGCGCCAGCAGTCAATCGGGGGGTAGCGGGACCCAGTACTTC. Amino acid sequence: CASSQSGGSGTQYF.

V is TRBV2 and J is TRBJ1-1; D gene unclear. The CDR3 totals 13 residues. V lost 6 bases and J lost 3, with 11 bases in between. Germline V gives CDR1 SNHLY, CDR2 FYNNEI. CDR3 DNA sequence: TGTGCCAGCAGACTGGCGGGGTACACTGAAGCTTTCTTT. Translated: CASRLAGYTEAFF.

The chain employs TRBV24-1 and TRBJ2-1; 13 nucleotides agree with TRBD2. Trimming took 7 bases from V and 4 from J; bases not matched to a gene: 6. Germline V gene sequence: CDR1 KGHDR, CDR2 SFDVKD. The CDR3 is made up of 16 amino acids. The CDR3 is CATSGTSGTAYNEQFF. CDR3 nucleotides: TGTGCCACCAGCGGGACTAGCGGGACGGCGTACAATGAGCAGTTCTTC.

The chain employs TRBV10-3 and TRBJ2-5; the D is unclear. From germline, CDR1 is ENHRY and CDR2 SYGVKD. This CDR3 region has 15 residues. V was trimmed by 4 bases and J by 1 base, leaving 13 bases between them. DNA of the CDR3: TGTGCCATCAGTGGGCCCGGGTCTACCCAAGAGACCCAGTACTTC. Its protein is CAISGPGSTQETQYF.

At least ten counts were recorded for this clonotype. The chain recombines TRBV20-1 with TRBJ2-1; a weak D match, TRBD1 (5 bases). CDR1 and CDR2 (germline): DFQATT, SNEGSKA (reference sequence). The CDR3 runs 14 residues. V lost 6 bases to trimming and J lost 2 bases, with 14 bases between them. The CDR3 reads CSAARLGPYNEQFF. The CDR3, as DNA: TGCAGTGCCGCGCGTTTGGGGCCCTACAATGAGCAGTTCTTC.

This clonotype was seen at least ten times. The rearrangement links TRBV28 to TRBJ1-1; weak D call: TRBD1 (6 bases). Trimming shortened V by 10 bases and J by 6 bases, and 21 bases separated the two germline ends. Germline V lookup: CDR1 MDHEN, CDR2 SYDVKM. The CDR3 has 14 amino acids. The CDR3 loop reads CATLRGLKGAEAFF. DNA for the CDR3: TGTGCCACCCTCAGGGGATTGAAAGGTGCTGAAGCTTTCTTT.

This clonotype occurred a few times. This CDR3 is CASSPTEAVIGYTF. The DNA for the CDR3 is TGCGCCAGCAGCCCGACCGAAGCGGTTATTGGCTACACCTTC. The chain carries TRBV5-1 and TRBJ1-2; unclear D gene. V was shortened by 4 bases and J by 7 bases, with 17 bases between the two germline ends. The CDR3 totals 14 residues. CDR1 and CDR2 (germline): SGHRS, YFSETQ.

Here the CDR3 reads CSVIGDEQYF. CDR3 nucleotides: TGCAGCGTCATAGGGGACGAGCAGTACTTC. The rearrangement links TRBV29-1 to TRBJ2-7; tentatively, D is TRBD1 (5 bases). Per germline, CDR1 SQVTM and CDR2 ANQGSEA. The ends were cut back, 6 bases at V and 5 bases at J, with 8 bases in the middle. This CDR3 has 10 residues.

In this sample, this clonotype turned up many times. The CDR3 protein is CASSKAPGPAYNEQFF. CDR3 DNA sequence: TGTGCCAGCAGCAAAGCGCCGGGTCCAGCCTACAATGAGCAGTTCTTC. The rearrangement joins TRBV21-1 to TRBJ2-1. TRBV21-1 is listed as a pseudogene. The CDR3 spans 16 residues.

The V and J genes are TRBV29-1 and TRBJ2-5, with D unresolved. Germline CDR1 SQVTM, CDR2 ANQGSEA. Between the trimmed V and J ends, which lost 3 bases and 3 bases, there was a span of 11 bases. This CDR3 contains 13 residues. CDR3: CSVDRGSEETQYF. For the CDR3, the DNA is TGCAGCGTTGATCGTGGAAGTGAAGAGACCCAGTACTTC.

There are a few counts of this clonotype. The genes are TRBV6-2 or TRBV6-3 and TRBJ1-1, with 7 nucleotides matching TRBD1. The trim removed 5 bases at V and 3 bases at J, leaving 9 bases unmatched. The germline V gene has CDR1 MNHEY and CDR2 SVGEGT. The CDR3 has 15 residues. For the CDR3, the DNA is TGTGCCAGCAGTAGTATTGTCAGGGGGGACACTGAAGCTTTCTTT. Amino acid sequence: CASSSIVRGDTEAFF.

This clonotype has at least ten counts. The rearrangement uses TRBV28 and TRBJ1-5; no definite D call. The germline CDR1 and CDR2 sequences are MDHEN and SYDVKM. The CDR3 consists of 15 residues. Deletions cut 2 bases from V and 0 bases from J, with 8 bases between. The CDR3 reads CASSLPEHSNQPQHF. DNA for the CDR3: TGTGCCAGCAGTTTACCAGAACATAGCAATCAGCCCCAGCATTTT.

This clonotype was seen ten or more times. The rearrangement uses TRBV5-1 and TRBJ2-5; D may be TRBD1 (6 bases). CDR1 and CDR2 (germline): SGHRS, YFSETQ. CDR3 length equals 16 residues. Trimming removed 6 bases at V and 1 base at J, with 19 bases between. CDR3 DNA sequence: TGCGCCAGCACCCAGGAGTTGGGGGCGCGCCAAGAGACCCAGTACTTC. The encoded protein is CASTQELGARQETQYF.

This clonotype has a count of ten or more. V and J are TRBV2 and TRBJ2-1; the D gene is possibly TRBD2 (7 bases). The CDR3 is 13 amino acids. Germline values: CDR1 SNHLY, CDR2 FYNNEI. Trimming removed 10 bases at V and 8 bases at J, with 18 bases between. The CDR3 here is CAKGGELSDEQFF. CDR3 nucleotides: TGTGCCAAGGGGGGGGAGCTGTCAGATGAGCAGTTCTTC.